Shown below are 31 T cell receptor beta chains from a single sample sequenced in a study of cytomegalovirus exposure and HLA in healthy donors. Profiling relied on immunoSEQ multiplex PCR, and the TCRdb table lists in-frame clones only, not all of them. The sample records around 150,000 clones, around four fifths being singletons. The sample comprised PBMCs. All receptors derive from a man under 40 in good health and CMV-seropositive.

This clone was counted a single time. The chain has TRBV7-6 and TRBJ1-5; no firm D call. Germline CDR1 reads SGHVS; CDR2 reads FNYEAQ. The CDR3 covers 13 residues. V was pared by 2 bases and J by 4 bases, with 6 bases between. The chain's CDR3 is CASSLPGNQPQHF. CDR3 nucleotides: TGTGCCAGCAGCTTACCGGGAAATCAGCCCCAGCATTTT.

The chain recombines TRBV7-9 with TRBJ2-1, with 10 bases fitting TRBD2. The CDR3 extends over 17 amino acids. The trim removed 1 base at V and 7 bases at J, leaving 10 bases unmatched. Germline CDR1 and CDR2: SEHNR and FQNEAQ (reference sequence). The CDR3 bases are TGTGCCAGCAGCTTAGGTCTAGCGGGGGAGAGTTGGAATGAGCAGTTCTTC. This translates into CASSLGLAGESWNEQFF.

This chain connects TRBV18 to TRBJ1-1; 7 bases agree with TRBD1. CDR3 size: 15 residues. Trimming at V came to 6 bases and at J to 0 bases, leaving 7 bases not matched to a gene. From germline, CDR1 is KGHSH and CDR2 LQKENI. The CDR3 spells CASSLTGTVNTEAFF. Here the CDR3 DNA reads TGTGCCAGCTCCCTCACCGGGACAGTGAACACTGAAGCTTTCTTT.

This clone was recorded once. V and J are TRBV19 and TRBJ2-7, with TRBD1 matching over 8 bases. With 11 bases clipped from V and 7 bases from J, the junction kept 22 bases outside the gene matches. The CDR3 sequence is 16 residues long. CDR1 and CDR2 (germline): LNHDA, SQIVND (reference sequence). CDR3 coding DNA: TGTGCCGCCTTTCACCCGAGGGACAGGTCAAGGGGAGAGCAGTACTTC. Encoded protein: CAAFHPRDRSRGEQYF.

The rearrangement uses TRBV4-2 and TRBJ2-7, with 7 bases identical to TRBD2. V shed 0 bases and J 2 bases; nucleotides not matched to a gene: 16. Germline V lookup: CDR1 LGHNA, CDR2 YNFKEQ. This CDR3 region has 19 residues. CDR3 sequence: CASSQETARLRLAAYEQYF. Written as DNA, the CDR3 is TGTGCCAGCAGCCAAGAAACGGCGAGATTGCGACTAGCCGCCTACGAGCAGTACTTC.

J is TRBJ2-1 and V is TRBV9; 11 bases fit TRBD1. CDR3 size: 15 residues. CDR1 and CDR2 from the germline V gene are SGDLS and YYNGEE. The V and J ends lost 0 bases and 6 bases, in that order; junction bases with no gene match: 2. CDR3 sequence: CASSVEGTGGNEQFF. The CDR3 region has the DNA TGTGCCAGCAGCGTAGAGGGGACAGGGGGCAATGAGCAGTTCTTC.

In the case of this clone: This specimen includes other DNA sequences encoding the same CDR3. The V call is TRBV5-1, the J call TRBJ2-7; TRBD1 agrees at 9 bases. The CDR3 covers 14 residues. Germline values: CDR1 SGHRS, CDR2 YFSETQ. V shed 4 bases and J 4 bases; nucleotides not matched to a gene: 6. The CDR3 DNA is TGCGCCAGCAGCGCGGGACAGGGCTCATACGAGCAGTACTTC. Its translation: CASSAGQGSYEQYF.

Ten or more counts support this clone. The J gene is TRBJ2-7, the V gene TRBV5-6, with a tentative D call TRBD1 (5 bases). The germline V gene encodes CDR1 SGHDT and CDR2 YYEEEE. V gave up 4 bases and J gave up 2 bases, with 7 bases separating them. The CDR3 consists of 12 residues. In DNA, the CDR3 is TGTGCCAGCAGCGGGGCGACCTACGAGCAGTACTTC. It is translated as CASSGATYEQYF.

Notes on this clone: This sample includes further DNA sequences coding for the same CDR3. In DNA form, the CDR3 reads TGTGCCAGCAGAACGGGACTAGCGGGAACGGATACGCAGTATTTT. It codes for CASRTGLAGTDTQYF. The V and J genes are TRBV6-5 and TRBJ2-3; 13 bases match TRBD2. Germline V gives CDR1 MNHEY, CDR2 SVGAGI. The CDR3 spans 15 residues. V lost 6 bases and J lost 6; bases outside the gene matches: 6.

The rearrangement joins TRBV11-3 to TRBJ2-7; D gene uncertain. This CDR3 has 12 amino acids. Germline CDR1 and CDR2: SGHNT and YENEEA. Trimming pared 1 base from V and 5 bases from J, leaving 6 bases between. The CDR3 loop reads CASSLGRDEQYF. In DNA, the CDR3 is TGTGCCAGCAGCTTAGGTCGGGACGAGCAGTACTTC.

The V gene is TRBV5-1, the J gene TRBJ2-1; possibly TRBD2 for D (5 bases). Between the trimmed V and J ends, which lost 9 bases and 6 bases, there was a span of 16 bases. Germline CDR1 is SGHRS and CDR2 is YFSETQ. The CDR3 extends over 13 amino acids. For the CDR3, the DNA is TGCGCCACCAACACCGGAGGAGGCAATGAGCAGTTCTTC. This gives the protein CATNTGGGNEQFF. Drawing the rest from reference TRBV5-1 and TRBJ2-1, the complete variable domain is KAGVTQTPRYLIKTRGQQVTLSCSPISGHRSVSWYQQTPGQGLQFLFEYFSETQRNKGNFPGRFSGRQFSNSRSEMNVSTLELGDSALYLCATNTGGGNEQFFGPGTRLTVL.

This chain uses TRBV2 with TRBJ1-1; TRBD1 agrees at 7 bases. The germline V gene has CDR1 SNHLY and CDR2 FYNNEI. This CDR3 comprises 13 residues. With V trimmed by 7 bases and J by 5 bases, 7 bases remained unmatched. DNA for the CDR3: TGTGCCAGCACAGGGACAGAGAGGACTGAAGCTTTCTTT. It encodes CASTGTERTEAFF.

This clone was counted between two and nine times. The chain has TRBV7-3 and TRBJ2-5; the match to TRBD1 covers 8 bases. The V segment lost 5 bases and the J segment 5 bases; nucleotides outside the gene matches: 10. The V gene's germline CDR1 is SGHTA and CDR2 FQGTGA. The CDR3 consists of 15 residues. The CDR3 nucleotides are TGTGCCAGCAGCCCTCGACAGGGGAGTGGGGAGACCCAGTACTTC. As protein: CASSPRQGSGETQYF.

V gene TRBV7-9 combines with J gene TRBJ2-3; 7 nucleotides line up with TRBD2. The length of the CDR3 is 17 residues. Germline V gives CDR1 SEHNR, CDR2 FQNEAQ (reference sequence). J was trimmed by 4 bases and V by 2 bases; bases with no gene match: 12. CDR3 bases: TGTGCCAGCAGCTTAAGGGTCAGGCAGCGGGAATCAGATACGCAGTATTTT. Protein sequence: CASSLRVRQRESDTQYF.

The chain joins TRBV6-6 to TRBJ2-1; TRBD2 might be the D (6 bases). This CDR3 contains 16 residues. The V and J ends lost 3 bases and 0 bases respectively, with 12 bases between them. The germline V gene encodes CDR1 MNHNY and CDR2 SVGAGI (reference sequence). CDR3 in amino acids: CASSYWDSSSYNEQFF. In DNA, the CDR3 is TGTGCCAGCAGTTATTGGGACTCAAGCTCCTACAATGAGCAGTTCTTC.

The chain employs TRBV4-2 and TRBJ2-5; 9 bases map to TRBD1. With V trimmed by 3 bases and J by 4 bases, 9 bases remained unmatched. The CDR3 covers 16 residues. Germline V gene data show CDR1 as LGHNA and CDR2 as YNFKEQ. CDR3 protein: CASSQADRGMGETQYF. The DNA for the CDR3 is TGTGCCAGCAGCCAGGCGGACAGGGGAATGGGAGAGACCCAGTACTTC.

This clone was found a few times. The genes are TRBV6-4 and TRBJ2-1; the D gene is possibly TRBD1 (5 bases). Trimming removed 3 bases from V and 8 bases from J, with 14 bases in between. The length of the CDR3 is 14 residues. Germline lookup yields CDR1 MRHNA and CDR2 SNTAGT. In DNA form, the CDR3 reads TGTGCCAGCAGTGATAGTGGGGCCATGGATGAGCAGTTCTTC. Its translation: CASSDSGAMDEQFF.

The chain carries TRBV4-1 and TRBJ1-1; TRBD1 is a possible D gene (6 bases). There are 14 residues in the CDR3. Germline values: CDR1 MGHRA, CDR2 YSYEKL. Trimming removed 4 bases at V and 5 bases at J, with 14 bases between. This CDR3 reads CASSRVTGRTEAFF. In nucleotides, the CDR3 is TGCGCCAGCAGCCGCGTAACAGGGAGAACTGAAGCTTTCTTT.

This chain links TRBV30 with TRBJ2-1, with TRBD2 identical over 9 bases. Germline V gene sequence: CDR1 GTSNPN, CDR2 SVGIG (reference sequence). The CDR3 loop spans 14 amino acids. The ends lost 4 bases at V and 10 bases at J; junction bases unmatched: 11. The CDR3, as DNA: TGTGCCTGGAACAAGGGGGTAGCGGGAGTGGAGCAGTTCTTC. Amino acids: CAWNKGVAGVEQFF.

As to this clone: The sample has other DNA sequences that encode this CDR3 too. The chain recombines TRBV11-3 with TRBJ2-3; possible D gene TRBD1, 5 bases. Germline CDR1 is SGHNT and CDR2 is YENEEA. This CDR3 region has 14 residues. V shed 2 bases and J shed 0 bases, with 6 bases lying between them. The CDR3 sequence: CASSLTGSTDTQYF. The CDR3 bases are TGTGCCAGCAGCTTAACAGGTAGCACAGATACGCAGTATTTT. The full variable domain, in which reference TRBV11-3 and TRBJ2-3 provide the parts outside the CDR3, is EAGVVQSPRYKIIEKKQPVAFWCNPISGHNTLYWYLQNLGQGPELLIRYENEEAVDDSQLPKDRFSAERLKGVDSTLKIQPAELGDSAVYLCASSLTGSTDTQYFGPGTRLTVL.

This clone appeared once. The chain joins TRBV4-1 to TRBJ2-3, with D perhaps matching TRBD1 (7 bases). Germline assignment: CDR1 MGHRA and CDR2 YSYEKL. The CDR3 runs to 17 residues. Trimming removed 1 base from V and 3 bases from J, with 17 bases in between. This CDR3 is CASSQGFPRGRTDTQYF. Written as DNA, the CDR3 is TGCGCCAGCAGCCAAGGGTTCCCCAGGGGGAGGACAGATACGCAGTATTTT.

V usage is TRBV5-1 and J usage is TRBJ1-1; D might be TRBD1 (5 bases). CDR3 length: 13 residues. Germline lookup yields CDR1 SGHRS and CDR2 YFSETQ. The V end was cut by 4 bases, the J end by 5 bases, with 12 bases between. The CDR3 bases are TGCGCCAGCAGCCCACAACAGGTTACTGAAGCTTTCTTT. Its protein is CASSPQQVTEAFF. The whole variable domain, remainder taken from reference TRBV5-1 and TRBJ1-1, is KAGVTQTPRYLIKTRGQQVTLSCSPISGHRSVSWYQQTPGQGLQFLFEYFSETQRNKGNFPGRFSGRQFSNSRSEMNVSTLELGDSALYLCASSPQQVTEAFFGQGTRLTVV.

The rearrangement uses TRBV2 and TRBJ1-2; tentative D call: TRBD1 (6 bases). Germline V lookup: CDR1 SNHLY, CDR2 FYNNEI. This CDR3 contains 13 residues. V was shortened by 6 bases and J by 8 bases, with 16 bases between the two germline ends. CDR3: CASRNRATEGYTF. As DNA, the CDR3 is TGTGCCAGCAGGAACAGGGCGACAGAGGGCTACACCTTC.

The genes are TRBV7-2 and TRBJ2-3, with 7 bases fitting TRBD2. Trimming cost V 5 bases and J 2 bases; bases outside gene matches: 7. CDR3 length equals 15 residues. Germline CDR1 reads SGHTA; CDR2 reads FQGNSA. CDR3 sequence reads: CASSQLGTNTDTQYF. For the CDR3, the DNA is TGTGCCAGCAGCCAATTAGGGACTAACACAGATACGCAGTATTTT.

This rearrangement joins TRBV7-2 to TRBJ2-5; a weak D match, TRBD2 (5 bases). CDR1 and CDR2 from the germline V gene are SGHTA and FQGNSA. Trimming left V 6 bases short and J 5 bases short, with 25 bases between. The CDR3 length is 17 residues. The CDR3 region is CASREGKGRGSRETQYF. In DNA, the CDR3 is TGTGCCAGCAGGGAAGGCAAAGGACGCGGGTCTCGGGAGACCCAGTACTTC. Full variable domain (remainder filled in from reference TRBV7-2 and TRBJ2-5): GAGVSQSPSNKVTEKGKDVELRCDPISGHTALYWYRQSLGQGLEFLIYFQGNSAPDKSGLPSDRFSAERTGGSVSTLTIQRTQQEDSAVYLCASREGKGRGSRETQYFGPGTRLLVL.

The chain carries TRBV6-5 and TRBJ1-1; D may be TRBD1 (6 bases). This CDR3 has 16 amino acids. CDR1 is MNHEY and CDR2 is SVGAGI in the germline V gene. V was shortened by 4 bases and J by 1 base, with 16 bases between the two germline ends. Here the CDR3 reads CASSSTTGYPNTEAFF. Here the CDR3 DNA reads TGTGCCAGCAGTTCTACGACAGGATACCCGAACACTGAAGCTTTCTTT.

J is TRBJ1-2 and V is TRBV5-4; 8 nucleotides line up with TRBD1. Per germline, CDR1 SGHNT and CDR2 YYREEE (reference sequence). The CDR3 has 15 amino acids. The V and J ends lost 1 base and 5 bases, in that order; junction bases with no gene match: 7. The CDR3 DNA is TGTGCCAGCAGCTTGAATCTTGACAGGGGATATGGCTACACCTTC. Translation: CASSLNLDRGYGYTF.

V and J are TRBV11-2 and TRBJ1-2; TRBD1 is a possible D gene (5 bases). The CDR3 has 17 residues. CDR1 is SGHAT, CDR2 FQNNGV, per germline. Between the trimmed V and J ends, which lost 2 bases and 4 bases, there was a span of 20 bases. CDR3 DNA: TGTGCCAGCAGCTTAAAGGTGGGGCAGATTCAAGGCTATGGCTACACCTTC. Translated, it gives CASSLKVGQIQGYGYTF.

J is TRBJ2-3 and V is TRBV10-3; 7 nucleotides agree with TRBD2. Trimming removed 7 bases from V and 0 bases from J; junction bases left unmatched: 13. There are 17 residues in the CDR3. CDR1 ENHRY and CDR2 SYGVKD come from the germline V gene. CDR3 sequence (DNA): TGTGCCATCACGAAGGCGCTAGCGGCTACTAGCACAGATACGCAGTATTTT. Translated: CAITKALAATSTDTQYF.

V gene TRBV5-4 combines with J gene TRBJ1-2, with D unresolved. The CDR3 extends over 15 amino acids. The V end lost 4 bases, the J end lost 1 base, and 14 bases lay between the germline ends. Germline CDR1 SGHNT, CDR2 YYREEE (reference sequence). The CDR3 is CASSAEAVFNYGYTF. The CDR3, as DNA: TGTGCCAGCAGCGCCGAGGCCGTCTTTAACTATGGCTACACCTTC.

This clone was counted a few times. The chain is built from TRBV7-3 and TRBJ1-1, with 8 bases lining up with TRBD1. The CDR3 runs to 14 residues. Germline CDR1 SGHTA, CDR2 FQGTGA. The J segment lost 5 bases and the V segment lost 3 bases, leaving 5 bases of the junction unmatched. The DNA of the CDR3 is TGTGCCAGCAGCTTCTCCGGGACAGGTACTGAAGCTTTCTTT. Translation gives CASSFSGTGTEAFF.